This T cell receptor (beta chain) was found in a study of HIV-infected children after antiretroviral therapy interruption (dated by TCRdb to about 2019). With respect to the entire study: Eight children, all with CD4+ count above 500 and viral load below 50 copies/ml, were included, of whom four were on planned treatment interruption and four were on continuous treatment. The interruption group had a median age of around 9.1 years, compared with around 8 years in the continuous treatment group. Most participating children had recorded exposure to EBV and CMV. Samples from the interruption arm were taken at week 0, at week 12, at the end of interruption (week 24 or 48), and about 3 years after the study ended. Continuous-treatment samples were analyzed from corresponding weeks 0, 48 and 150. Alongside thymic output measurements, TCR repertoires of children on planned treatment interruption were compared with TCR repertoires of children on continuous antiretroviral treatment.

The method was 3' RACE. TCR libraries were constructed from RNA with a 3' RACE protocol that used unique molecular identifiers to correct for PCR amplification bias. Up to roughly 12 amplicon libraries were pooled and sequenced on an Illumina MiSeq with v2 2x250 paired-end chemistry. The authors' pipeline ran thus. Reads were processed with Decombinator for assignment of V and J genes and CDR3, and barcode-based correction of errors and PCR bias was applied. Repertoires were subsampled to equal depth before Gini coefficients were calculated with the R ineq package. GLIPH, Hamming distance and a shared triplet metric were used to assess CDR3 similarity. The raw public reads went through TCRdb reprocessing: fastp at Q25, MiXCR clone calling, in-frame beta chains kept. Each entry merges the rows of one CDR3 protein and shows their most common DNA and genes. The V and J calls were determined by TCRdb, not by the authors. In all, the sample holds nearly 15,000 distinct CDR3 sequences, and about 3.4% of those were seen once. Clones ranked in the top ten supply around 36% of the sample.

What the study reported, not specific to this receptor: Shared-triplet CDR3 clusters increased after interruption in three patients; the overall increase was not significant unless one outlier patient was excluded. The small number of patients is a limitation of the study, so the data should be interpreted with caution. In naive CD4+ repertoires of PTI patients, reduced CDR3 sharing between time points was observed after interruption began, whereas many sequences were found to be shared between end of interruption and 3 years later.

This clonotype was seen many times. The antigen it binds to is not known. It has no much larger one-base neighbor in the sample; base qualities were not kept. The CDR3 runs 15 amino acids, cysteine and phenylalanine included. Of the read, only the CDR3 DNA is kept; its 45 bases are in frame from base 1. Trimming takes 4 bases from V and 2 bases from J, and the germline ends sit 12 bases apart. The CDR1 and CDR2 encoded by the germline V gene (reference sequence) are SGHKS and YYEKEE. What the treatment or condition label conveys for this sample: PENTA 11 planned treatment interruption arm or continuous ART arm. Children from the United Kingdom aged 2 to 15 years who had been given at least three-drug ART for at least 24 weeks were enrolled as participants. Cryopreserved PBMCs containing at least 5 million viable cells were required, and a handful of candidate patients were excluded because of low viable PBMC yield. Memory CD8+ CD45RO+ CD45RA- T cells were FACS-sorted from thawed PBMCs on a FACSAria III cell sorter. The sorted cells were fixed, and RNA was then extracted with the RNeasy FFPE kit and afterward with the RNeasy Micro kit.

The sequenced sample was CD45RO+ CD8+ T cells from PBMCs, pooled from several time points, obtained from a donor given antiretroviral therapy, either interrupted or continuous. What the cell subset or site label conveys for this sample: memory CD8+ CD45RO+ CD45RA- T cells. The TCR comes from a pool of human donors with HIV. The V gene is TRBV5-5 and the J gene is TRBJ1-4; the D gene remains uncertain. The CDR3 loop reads CASSQARRTNEKLFF. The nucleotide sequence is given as TGTGCCAGCAGCCAAGCCCGACGGACTAATGAAAAACTGTTTTTT.